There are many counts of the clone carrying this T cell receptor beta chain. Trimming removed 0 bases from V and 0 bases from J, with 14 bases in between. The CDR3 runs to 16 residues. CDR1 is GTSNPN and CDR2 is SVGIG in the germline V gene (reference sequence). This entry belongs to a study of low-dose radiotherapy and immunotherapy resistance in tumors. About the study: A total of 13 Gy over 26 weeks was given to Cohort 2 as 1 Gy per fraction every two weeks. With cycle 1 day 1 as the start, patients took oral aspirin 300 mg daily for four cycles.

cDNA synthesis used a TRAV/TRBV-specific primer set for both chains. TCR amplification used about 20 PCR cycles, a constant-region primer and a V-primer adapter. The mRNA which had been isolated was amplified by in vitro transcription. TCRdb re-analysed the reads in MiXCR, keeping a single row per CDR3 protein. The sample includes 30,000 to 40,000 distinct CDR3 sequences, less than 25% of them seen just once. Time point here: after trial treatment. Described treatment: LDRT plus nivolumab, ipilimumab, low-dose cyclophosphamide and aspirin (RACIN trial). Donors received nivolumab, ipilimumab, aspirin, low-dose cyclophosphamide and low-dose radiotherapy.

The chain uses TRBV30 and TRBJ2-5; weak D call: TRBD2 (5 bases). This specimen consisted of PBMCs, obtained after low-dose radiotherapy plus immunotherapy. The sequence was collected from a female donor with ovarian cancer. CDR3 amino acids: CAWSVVGMKNQETQYF. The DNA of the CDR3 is TGTGCCTGGAGTGTGGTCGGGATGAAGAACCAAGAGACCCAGTACTTC.